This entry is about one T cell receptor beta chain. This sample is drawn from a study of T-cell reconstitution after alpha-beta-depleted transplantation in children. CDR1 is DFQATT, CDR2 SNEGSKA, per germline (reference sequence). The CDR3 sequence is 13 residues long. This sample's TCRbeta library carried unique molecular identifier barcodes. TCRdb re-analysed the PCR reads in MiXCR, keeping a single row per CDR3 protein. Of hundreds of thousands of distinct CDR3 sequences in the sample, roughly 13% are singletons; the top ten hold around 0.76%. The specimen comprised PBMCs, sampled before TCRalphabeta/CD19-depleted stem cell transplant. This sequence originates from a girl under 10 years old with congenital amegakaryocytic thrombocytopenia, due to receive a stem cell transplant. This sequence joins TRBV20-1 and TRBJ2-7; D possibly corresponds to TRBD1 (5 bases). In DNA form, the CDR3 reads TGCAGCGCAGGACACGGGTATTCCTACGAGCAGTACTTC. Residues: CSAGHGYSYEQYF.